This is a list of T cell receptor beta chains from one sample in a study of response to subunit inactivated influenza vaccine. In TCRdb, the RT-PCR reads were re-called with MiXCR into one record per CDR3 protein. This sample yields fewer than 800,000 distinct CDR3 sequences, of which approximately 14% are seen a single time; 9.5% to 13% belongs to the top ten. The sequenced sample was PBMCs from blood, obtained 11 to 12 days after vaccination. The receptors shown here come from a man between 45 and 60 years old who received an inactivated influenza vaccine. Both conserved end residues are part of each CDR3. A D gene is named only where the DNA matches it firmly. The size entry is marked missing in some rows and otherwise reads once, few, many or a size class.

length,size,D,V,J,CDR3,DNA
14,few,.,TRBV5-6,TRBJ1-5,CASSRQLGNQPQHF,TGTGCCAGCAGTCGACAGTTGGGCAATCAGCCCCAGCATTTT
12,few,.,TRBV4-1,TRBJ1-2,CASSQARYGYTF,TGCGCCAGCAGCCAAGCCCGGTATGGCTACACCTTC
11,.,.,TRBV29-1,TRBJ1-5,CSVEVVEPQHF,TGCAGCGTTGAAGTCGTGGAGCCCCAGCATTTT
15,.,.,TRBV15,TRBJ2-3,CATSSTRILTDTQYF,TGTGCCACCAGCAGTACGAGAATCCTCACAGATACGCAGTATTTT
12,few,TRBD1,TRBV29-1,TRBJ2-3,CSVEFLDRAQYF,TGCAGCGTTGAATTTTTGGACAGGGCCCAGTATTTT
17,.,TRBD2,TRBV4-1,TRBJ2-5,CASSQDPSGGAAETQYF,TGCGCCAGCAGCCAAGATCCTAGCGGGGGGGCTGCAGAGACCCAGTACTTC
15,.,.,TRBV5-1,TRBJ2-2,CASSTSGMNTGELFF,TGCGCCAGCAGCACCAGCGGAATGAACACCGGGGAGCTGTTTTTT
17,many,TRBD2,TRBV5-1,TRBJ2-5,CASSLGSGTSGKETQYF,TGCGCCAGCAGCTTGGGATCCGGGACTAGCGGGAAAGAGACCCAGTACTTC
18,few,TRBD1,TRBV11-2,TRBJ2-7,CASSLGDRGQKSSYEQYF,TGTGCCAGCAGCTTAGGGGACCGGGGACAGAAGAGCTCCTACGAGCAGTACTTC
10,many,.,TRBV7-9,TRBJ2-1,CASSHNEQFF,TGTGCCAGCAGCCACAATGAGCAGTTCTTC
14,few,.,TRBV28,TRBJ2-1,CASSLYARTVEQFF,TGTGCCAGCAGTTTATACGCCAGGACTGTAGAGCAGTTCTTC
17,.,TRBD1,TRBV6-1,TRBJ1-5,CASRKGQHIYSNQPQHF,TGTGCCAGCAGAAAGGGACAGCATATCTATAGCAATCAGCCCCAGCATTTT
13,many,TRBD1,TRBV5-6,TRBJ2-7,CASSTGQVDEQYF,TGTGCCAGCAGCACGGGACAGGTGGACGAGCAGTACTTC
16,.,.,TRBV14,TRBJ2-5,CASSRKGAEDQETQYF,TGTGCCAGCAGCCGAAAGGGAGCGGAGGACCAAGAGACCCAGTACTTC
14,many,.,TRBV5-1,TRBJ2-7,CASSLGPASYEQYF,TGCGCCAGCAGCTTGGGACCAGCCTCCTACGAGCAGTACTTC
20,few,TRBD1,TRBV4-3,TRBJ2-7,CASSQDIQTGGPGGPYEQYF,TGCGCCAGCAGCCAAGATATTCAAACAGGGGGCCCGGGAGGACCCTACGAGCAGTACTTC
13,.,TRBD1,TRBV19,TRBJ2-5,CASSATGEKTQYF,TGTGCCAGTAGCGCGACAGGGGAGAAGACCCAGTACTTC
12,.,.,TRBV6-2/TRBV6-3,TRBJ2-1,CASSYYRAEQFF,TGTGCCAGCAGTTACTACAGGGCTGAGCAGTTCTTC
15,few,.,TRBV27,TRBJ2-6,CASSLEGPGANVLTF,TGTGCCAGCAGTTTGGAGGGGCCTGGGGCCAACGTCCTGACTTTC
14,few,.,TRBV6-5,TRBJ1-3,CASSYVTSGNTIYF,TGTGCCAGCAGTTACGTGACATCTGGAAACACCATATATTTT
16,few,TRBD2,TRBV28,TRBJ2-4,CASTSGGSLAKNIQYF,TGTGCCAGCACTAGCGGGGGATCTCTAGCCAAAAACATTCAGTACTTC
14,.,.,TRBV7-8,TRBJ2-3,CASSLNWGTDTQYF,TGTGCCAGCAGCTTAAACTGGGGCACAGATACGCAGTATTTT
13,many,.,TRBV12-3/TRBV12-4,TRBJ2-7,CASSYSSSYEQYF,TGTGCCAGCAGTTACAGCAGCTCCTACGAGCAGTACTTC
14,many,.,TRBV12-3/TRBV12-4,TRBJ2-7,CASSLGQGVYEQYF,TGTGCCAGCAGTTTGGGCCAGGGAGTCTACGAGCAGTACTTC
15,.,.,TRBV4-1,TRBJ2-7,CASSQELGVPGEQYF,TGCGCCAGCAGCCAAGAACTGGGGGTTCCGGGCGAGCAGTACTTC
14,.,.,TRBV25-1,TRBJ1-2,CASSPTISVAGYTF,TGTGCCAGCAGCCCTACAATTTCGGTAGCGGGCTACACCTTC
15,.,.,TRBV13,TRBJ1-6,CASSLTRSVGSPLHF,TGTGCCAGCAGCTTAACGCGATCAGTAGGGTCACCCCTCCACTTT
14,.,TRBD1,TRBV13,TRBJ1-6,CASSLTGINSPLHF,TGTGCCAGCAGCTTGACAGGGATCAATTCACCCCTCCACTTT
13,few,.,TRBV7-2,TRBJ2-7,CASRPGLSLEQYF,TGTGCCAGCAGACCGGGGCTCTCTCTCGAGCAGTACTTC
12,.,.,TRBV20-1,TRBJ1-5,CSARGSGQPQHF,TGCAGTGCTAGGGGAAGTGGACAGCCCCAGCATTTT
12,few,.,TRBV19,TRBJ2-1,CASKDPYNEQFF,TGTGCCAGCAAGGACCCATACAATGAGCAGTTCTTC
12,few,.,TRBV28,TRBJ2-7,CASSDYIYEQYF,TGTGCCAGCAGTGACTACATCTACGAGCAGTACTTC
17,few,TRBD2,TRBV5-1,TRBJ2-1,CASSLAGGGRARNEQFF,TGCGCCAGCAGCTTGGCCGGCGGCGGGAGGGCAAGGAATGAGCAGTTCTTC